This TCR beta chain emerged from a study of CD8 T cells in ankylosing spondylitis. Study outcomes and limitations: For ankylosing spondylitis blood, a TCR beta motif of 8 or 9 highly homologous variants appeared characteristic.

The CDR3 sequence is 15 residues long. Deletions cut 6 bases from V and 2 bases from J, with 16 bases between. It was by quantitative 5'-RACE with molecular barcodes that TCR beta libraries were made. TCRdb re-derived calls from the 5' RACE reads in MiXCR, one entry per CDR3 protein. Here the sample spans about 220,000 distinct CDR3 sequences, about 18% being singletons. Points on this clonotype: The antigen remains undetermined.

Sequences were obtained from blood, either unsorted or a sorted T cell fraction (not recorded which). The chain links TRBV12-3 or TRBV12-4 to TRBJ1-2; possibly TRBD1 for D (6 bases). The TCR comes from a male donor with ankylosing spondylitis. In DNA, the CDR3 is TGTGCCAGCAGCCTCCAAACAGGGAGGAACTATGGCTACACCTTC. Translating it yields CASSLQTGRNYGYTF.